Following are 10 T cell receptor beta chains from one sample sequenced in a study of PD-1 blockade in classical Hodgkin lymphoma. Time point in this sample: cycle 4 day 1 (C4D1), after five to seven weeks of nivolumab. Exposure to brentuximab vedotin varied, and each patient had relapsed following autologous stem cell transplantation. Clones were read by immunoSEQ multiplex PCR, and TCRdb kept only the in-frame ones, dropping some. In the table there are fewer than 25,000 clones, around three quarters of which are singletons. The starting material was peripheral blood mononuclear cells (PBMCs), obtained before the fourth cycle of nivolumab. All receptors come from a human donor with classical Hodgkin lymphoma.

The chain combines TRBV10-3 with TRBJ1-1; a weak D match, TRBD1 (5 bases). The V and J ends lost 0 bases and 1 base respectively, with 9 bases between them. Germline loops: CDR1 ENHRY, CDR2 SYGVKD. This CDR3 comprises 15 residues. The CDR3 here is CAISESGGRNTEAFF. DNA for the CDR3: TGTGCCATCAGTGAGTCGGGGGGGAGGAACACTGAAGCTTTCTTT.

This chain joins TRBV23-1 and TRBJ1-6; D is unclear. TRBV23-1 falls under the ORF class, with uncertain function. The V end was cut by 8 bases, the J end by 10 bases, with 18 bases between. The CDR3 spans 14 residues. DNA for the CDR3: TGCGCCAGCCGACCGACGGACCCGGGCTCACCCCTCCACTTT. This encodes CASRPTDPGSPLHF.

This sequence joins TRBV19 and TRBJ2-2, with 7 bases aligning to TRBD1. The CDR3 spans 15 residues. The germline V gene encodes CDR1 LNHDA and CDR2 SQIVND (reference sequence). V shed 7 bases, J shed 0 bases, and the junction held 5 bases outside the gene matches. CDR3 coding DNA: TGTGCCAGTACCCCGGGACAGTCGAACACCGGGGAGCTGTTTTTT. It encodes CASTPGQSNTGELFF.

The chain joins TRBV6-5 to TRBJ1-1, with D perhaps TRBD1 (5 bases). CDR3 size: 10 residues. The germline CDR1 and CDR2 sequences are MNHEY and SVGAGI. V was trimmed by 10 bases and J by 11 bases, leaving 14 bases between them. The CDR3 bases are TGTGCCACCGGCCGGGACTTCGCTTTCTTT. It codes for CATGRDFAFF.

The chain recombines TRBV7-2 with TRBJ2-4; D uncertain. Trimming removed 3 bases from V and 0 bases from J, with 9 bases in between. Per the germline V gene, CDR1 is SGHTA and CDR2 is FQGNSA. The CDR3 has 15 residues. The CDR3 protein is CASSFRPLAKNIQYF. The CDR3 DNA reads TGTGCCAGCAGCTTCCGGCCGTTAGCCAAAAACATTCAGTACTTC.

This chain links TRBV27 with TRBJ2-7, with TRBD1 matching 7 bases. The junction had 7 bases not matched to a gene; V was cut back by 5 bases and J by 3 bases. This CDR3 comprises 14 residues. The germline V gene has CDR1 MNHEY and CDR2 SMNVEV (reference sequence). CDR3 sequence: CASSPARDSYEQYF. The DNA of the CDR3 is TGTGCCAGCAGTCCGGCCAGGGACAGCTACGAGCAGTACTTC.

Note on this clone: Germline and junction disagree at one end, which may indicate a read error. This CDR3 is also generated by other DNA sequences in the sample. J is TRBJ2-7 and V is TRBV5-4, with TRBD2 matching 10 bases. The germline V gene encodes CDR1 SGHNT and CDR2 YYREEE (reference sequence). The CDR3 runs to 14 residues. The CDR3 protein is CASSPSGGSDEQYF. The CDR3 DNA reads TGCGCCAGCAGCCCTAGCGGGGGATCCGACGAGCAGTACTTC.

The rearrangement uses TRBV19 and TRBJ1-1, with a weak D call TRBD1 (5 bases). The V gene's germline CDR1 is LNHDA and CDR2 SQIVND (reference sequence). Trimming took off 1 base at V and 8 bases at J, with 11 bases between the two ends. This CDR3 spans 13 amino acids. CDR3 DNA: TGTGCCAGTAGTATAGGAAAGGCAGGGGAAGCTTTCTTT. It translates to CASSIGKAGEAFF.

The chain links TRBV28 to TRBJ2-3; possible D gene TRBD2, 6 bases. The V end lost 5 bases, the J end lost 2 bases, and 8 bases lay between the germline ends. Looked up from germline, CDR1 is MDHEN and CDR2 is SYDVKM. The CDR3 extends over 13 amino acids. The CDR3 coding sequence is TGTGCCAGCAGTAAGGACTACACAGATACGCAGTATTTT. As protein: CASSKDYTDTQYF.

This chain links TRBV5-1 with TRBJ2-3; 9 bases are a match to TRBD1. CDR3 length: 14 residues. CDR1 SGHRS and CDR2 YFSETQ come from the germline V gene. V was clipped by 5 bases and J by 6 bases; unmatched bases: 7. CDR3 bases: TGCGCCAGCAGAAAACAGGGGGCGCAGGATACGCAGTATTTT. Amino acid sequence: CASRKQGAQDTQYF.